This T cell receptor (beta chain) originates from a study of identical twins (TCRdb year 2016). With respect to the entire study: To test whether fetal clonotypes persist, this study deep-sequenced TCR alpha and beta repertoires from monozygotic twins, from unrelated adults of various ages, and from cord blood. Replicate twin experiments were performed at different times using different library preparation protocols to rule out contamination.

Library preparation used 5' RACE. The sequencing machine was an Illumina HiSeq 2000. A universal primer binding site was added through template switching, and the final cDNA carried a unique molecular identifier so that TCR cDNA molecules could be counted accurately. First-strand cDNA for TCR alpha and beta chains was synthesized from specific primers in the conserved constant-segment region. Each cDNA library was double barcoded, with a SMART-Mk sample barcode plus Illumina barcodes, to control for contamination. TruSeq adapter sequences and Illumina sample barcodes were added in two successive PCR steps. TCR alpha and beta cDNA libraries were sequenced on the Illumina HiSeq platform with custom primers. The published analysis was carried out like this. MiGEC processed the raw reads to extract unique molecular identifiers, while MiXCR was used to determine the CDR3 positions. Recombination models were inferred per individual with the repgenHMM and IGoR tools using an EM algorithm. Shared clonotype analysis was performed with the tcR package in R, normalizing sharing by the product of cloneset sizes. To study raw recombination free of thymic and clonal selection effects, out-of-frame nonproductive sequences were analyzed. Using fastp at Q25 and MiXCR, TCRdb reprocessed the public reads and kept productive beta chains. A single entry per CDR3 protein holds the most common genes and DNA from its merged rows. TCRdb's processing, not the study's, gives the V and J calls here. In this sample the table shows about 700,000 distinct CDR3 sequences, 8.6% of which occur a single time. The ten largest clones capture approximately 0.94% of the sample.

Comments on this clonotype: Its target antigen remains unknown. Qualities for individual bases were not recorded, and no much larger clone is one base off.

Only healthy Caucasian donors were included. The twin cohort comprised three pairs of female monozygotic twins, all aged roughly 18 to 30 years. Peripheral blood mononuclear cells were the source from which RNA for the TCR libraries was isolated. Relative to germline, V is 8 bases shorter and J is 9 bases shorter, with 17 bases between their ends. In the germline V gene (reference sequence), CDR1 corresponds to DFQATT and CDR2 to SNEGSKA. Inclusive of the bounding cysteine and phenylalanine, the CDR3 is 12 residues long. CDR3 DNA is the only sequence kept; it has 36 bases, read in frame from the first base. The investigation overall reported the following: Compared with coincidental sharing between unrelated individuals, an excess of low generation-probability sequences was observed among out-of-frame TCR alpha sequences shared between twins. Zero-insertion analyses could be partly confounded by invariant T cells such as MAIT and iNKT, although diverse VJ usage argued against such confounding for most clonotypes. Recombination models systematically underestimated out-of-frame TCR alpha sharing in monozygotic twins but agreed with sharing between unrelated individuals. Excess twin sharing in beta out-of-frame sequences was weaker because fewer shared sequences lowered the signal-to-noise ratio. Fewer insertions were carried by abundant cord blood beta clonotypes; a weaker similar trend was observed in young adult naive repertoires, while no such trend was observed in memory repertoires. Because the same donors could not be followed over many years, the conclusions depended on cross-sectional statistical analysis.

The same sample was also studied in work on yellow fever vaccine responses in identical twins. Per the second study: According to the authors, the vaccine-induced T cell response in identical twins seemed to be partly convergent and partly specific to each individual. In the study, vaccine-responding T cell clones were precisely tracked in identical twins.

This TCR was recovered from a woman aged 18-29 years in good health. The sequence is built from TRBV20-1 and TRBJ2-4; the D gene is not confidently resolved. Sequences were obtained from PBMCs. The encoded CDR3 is CSSRILESIQYF. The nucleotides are TGCAGTTCCAGAATTCTTGAGAGCATTCAGTACTTC.